The clone carrying this TCR beta chain is termed medium-sized. What it binds is unknown. Germline V gene lookup returns CDR1 MDHEN and CDR2 SYDVKM. CDR3 length: 12 residues. V was cut by 6 bases and J by 3 bases, with 8 bases left in between. The data derive from a study of B cell selection in AIRE deficiency. Sorted regulatory T cells were CD4-positive, CD25-high and CD127-low or negative. Per the original data handling: Treg pools: roughly 5.8x10^4 distinct patient, approximately 90,000 donor TCRbeta sequences. Repertoires were generated with immunoSEQ multiplex PCR, while TCRdb's copy carries only in-frame clones and drops some. The V and J calls and clone size were taken over from that table, and D and trimming were inferred from the DNA. The sample includes 20,000 to 25,000 clones, 94% seen only once; the top ten take 1.5% to 2.5%. The study's findings and limits: Of a few thousand shared Treg TCRbeta sequences, about 32% were healthy-only, over 7% patient-only. CDR3s were shorter in shared Treg sequences, reflecting few non-templated nucleotide insertions. AIRE-deficient Tconv and Treg repertoires matched healthy donors in TCRBV, CDR3 length, diversity.

The receptor was isolated from a human donor with AIRE deficiency. Sample: Tregs sorted from PBMCs. V is TRBV28 and J is TRBJ1-1; D is ambiguous. Here the CDR3 reads CASSRLYTEAFF. The CDR3 DNA sequence: TGTGCCAGCAGCCGCCTGTACACTGAAGCTTTCTTT.